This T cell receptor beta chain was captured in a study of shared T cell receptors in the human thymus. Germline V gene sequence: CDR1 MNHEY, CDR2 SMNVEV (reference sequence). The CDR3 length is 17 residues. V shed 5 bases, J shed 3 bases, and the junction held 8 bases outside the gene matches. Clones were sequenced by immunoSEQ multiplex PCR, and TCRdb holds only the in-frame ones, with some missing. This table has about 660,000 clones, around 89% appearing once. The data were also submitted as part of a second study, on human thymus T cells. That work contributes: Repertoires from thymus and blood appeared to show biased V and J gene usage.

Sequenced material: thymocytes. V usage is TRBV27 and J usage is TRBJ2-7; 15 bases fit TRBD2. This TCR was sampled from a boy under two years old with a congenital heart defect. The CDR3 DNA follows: TGTGCCAGCAGTAAGGGACTAGCGGGAGGCCACCACTACGAGCAGTACTTC. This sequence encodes CASSKGLAGGHHYEQYF.